This entry lists 15 T cell receptor beta chains sequenced from one sample in a study of blood T cell repertoires in COVID-19. Using immunoSEQ multiplex PCR, the repertoire was profiled, and TCRdb retains in-frame clones only, with some absent. Among some 330,000 clones, approximately 89% were seen once, and the ten largest hold 5% to 6%. Sequencing was carried out using PBMCs or T cells enriched from blood (not recorded which). These receptors were taken from a man younger than 40 who had recovered from COVID-19.

This chain connects TRBV7-6 to TRBJ2-3; a possible D gene is TRBD1 (5 bases). The length of the CDR3 is 16 residues. Germline values: CDR1 SGHVS, CDR2 FNYEAQ. V dropped 0 bases and J dropped 4 bases, with 14 bases sitting between them. CDR3 nucleotides: TGTGCCAGCAGCTTAGCCTTGGGGCTCGGAGCAGATACGCAGTATTTT. It specifies CASSLALGLGADTQYF.

V and J are TRBV14 and TRBJ1-1; no clear D gene. V shed 4 bases and J shed 4 bases, with 4 bases lying between them. Germline V gives CDR1 SGHDN, CDR2 FVKESK. There are 11 residues in the CDR3. The DNA for the CDR3 is TGTGCCAGCAGCCTCAGCACTGAAGCTTTCTTT. Its protein is CASSLSTEAFF.

This clone appeared once. DNA of the CDR3: TGTGCCAGCAGCTTAGACAAGACTGGAAACACCATATATTTT. Its translation: CASSLDKTGNTIYF. This chain links TRBV7-6 with TRBJ1-3; no firm D call. This CDR3 has 14 amino acids. The V gene lost 1 base and the J gene lost 2 bases, with 6 bases spanning the gap. From germline, CDR1 is SGHVS and CDR2 FNYEAQ.

This sequence joins TRBV3-1 (or the pseudogene TRBV3-2) and TRBJ2-6; D not resolved. The CDR3 contains 12 residues. The V gene lost 2 bases and the J gene lost 15 bases, with 11 bases spanning the gap. Germline V gene sequence: CDR1 LGHDT, CDR2 YNNKEL (reference sequence). The CDR3 DNA follows: TGTGCCAGCAGCCAATTGACATCCCCCCTGACTTTC. Protein sequence: CASSQLTSPLTF.

This chain links TRBV11-2 with TRBJ2-2, with 7 bases identical to TRBD1. Unmatched junction bases numbered 7, after V lost 3 bases and J lost 6 bases. The CDR3 spans 15 residues. CDR1 is SGHAT and CDR2 is FQNNGV in the germline V gene. The CDR3 DNA reads TGTGCCAGCAGCTTTCTAACAGGGGCTCCCGGGGAGCTGTTTTTT. This translates into CASSFLTGAPGELFF. The full variable domain, with the rest looked up from reference TRBV11-2 and TRBJ2-2, is EAGVAQSPRYKIIEKRQSVAFWCNPISGHATLYWYQQILGQGPKLLIQFQNNGVVDDSQLPKDRFSAERLKGVDSTLKIQPAKLEDSAVYLCASSFLTGAPGELFFGEGSRLTVL.

The chain employs TRBV11-2 and TRBJ2-1, with unresolved D. The CDR3 is made up of 12 amino acids. The germline gives CDR1 SGHAT, CDR2 FQNNGV. V was pared by 1 base and J by 9 bases, with 7 bases between. CDR3 amino acids: CASSLAAGEQFF. DNA of the CDR3: TGTGCCAGCAGCTTAGCCGCCGGTGAGCAGTTCTTC.

The V call is TRBV12-3 or TRBV12-4, the J call TRBJ1-4; no firm D call. The CDR3 has 12 residues. V was shortened by 4 bases and J by 11 bases, with 11 bases between the two germline ends. The CDR3 bases are TGTGCCAGCAGTTCGTACATGGGCAAACTGTTTTTT. It specifies CASSSYMGKLFF.

The J gene is TRBJ1-2, the V gene TRBV2, with 8 bases lining up with TRBD1. The germline V gene encodes CDR1 SNHLY and CDR2 FYNNEI. CDR3 length: 18 amino acids. V was clipped by 6 bases and J by 5 bases; unmatched bases: 20. The CDR3: CASSGDRTGMREVYGYTF. The CDR3 DNA reads TGTGCCAGCAGCGGAGACCGGACAGGGATGAGGGAAGTATATGGCTACACCTTC.

This clone turned up a few times. The chain carries TRBV29-1 and TRBJ2-5, with TRBD1 matching over 9 bases. The CDR3 is made up of 14 amino acids. After removal of 2 bases from V and 4 bases from J, the junction contained 5 bases not matched to a gene. Germline V lookup: CDR1 SQVTM, CDR2 ANQGSEA. CDR3 protein: CSVERDRGRETQYF. CDR3 sequence (DNA): TGCAGCGTTGAACGCGACAGGGGGAGAGAGACCCAGTACTTC. The full variable domain, its missing parts supplied by reference TRBV29-1 and TRBJ2-5, is SAVISQKPSRDICQRGTSLTIQCQVDSQVTMMFWYRQQPGQSLTLIATANQGSEATYESGFVIDKFPISRPNLTFSTLTVSNMSPEDSSIYLCSVERDRGRETQYFGPGTRLLVL.

The V and J genes are TRBV5-6 and TRBJ1-3; no clear D gene. There are 15 residues in the CDR3. Germline assignment: CDR1 SGHDT and CDR2 YYEEEE. With 0 bases removed from V and 0 bases from J, the gap between germline ends came to 7 bases. In DNA, the CDR3 is TGTGCCAGCAGCTTGGATCGGGTCTCTGGAAACACCATATATTTT. Translating gives CASSLDRVSGNTIYF.

Concerning this clone itself: The sample carries other DNA sequences with the same CDR3. The J gene is TRBJ1-6, the V gene TRBV5-1; 7 nucleotides line up with TRBD1. Looked up from germline, CDR1 is SGHRS and CDR2 is YFSETQ. The length of the CDR3 is 15 residues. V lost 0 bases to trimming and J lost 7 bases; unmatched junction nucleotides: 4. The CDR3 here is CASSLEGQPNSPLHF. The CDR3 bases are TGCGCCAGCAGCTTGGAGGGACAGCCGAATTCACCCCTCCACTTT.

The chain carries TRBV18 and TRBJ1-1; 7 positions agree with TRBD1. The CDR3 has 13 residues. The junction had 9 bases not matched to a gene; V was cut back by 3 bases and J by 11 bases. In germline, CDR1 is KGHSH, CDR2 LQKENI. The CDR3 DNA follows: TGTGCCAGCTCACCCCCCGACAGGGTGACTGCTTTCTTT. This encodes CASSPPDRVTAFF.

The CDR3 DNA reads as TGTGCCAGCAGCCTCACAGGGGGCGCGACTGGAAACACCATATATTTT. Amino acids: CASSLTGGATGNTIYF. The V call is TRBV3-1 (or the pseudogene TRBV3-2), the J call TRBJ1-3; 9 bases are a match to TRBD1. With 4 bases clipped from V and 2 bases from J, the junction kept 6 bases outside the gene matches. Germline CDR1 LGHDT, CDR2 YNNKEL (reference sequence). The CDR3 is made up of 16 amino acids.

The rearrangement uses TRBV18 and TRBJ2-5, with TRBD2 as a possible D gene (6 bases). V was trimmed by 1 base and J by 5 bases, leaving 17 bases between them. The CDR3 spans 16 residues. CDR1 and CDR2 (germline): KGHSH, LQKENI. CDR3 region: CASSPRQPGSGETQYF. The DNA of the CDR3 is TGTGCCAGCTCACCACGTCAACCCGGCAGCGGGGAGACCCAGTACTTC.

The chain links TRBV2 to TRBJ2-2; 7 bases agree with TRBD1. Germline V gene lookup returns CDR1 SNHLY and CDR2 FYNNEI. There are 15 residues in the CDR3. The J segment lost 1 base and the V segment lost 4 bases, leaving 3 bases of the junction unmatched. Here the CDR3 DNA reads TGTGCCAGCAGTGGAGGGACAGAGAACACCGGGGAGCTGTTTTTT. Encoded protein: CASSGGTENTGELFF.